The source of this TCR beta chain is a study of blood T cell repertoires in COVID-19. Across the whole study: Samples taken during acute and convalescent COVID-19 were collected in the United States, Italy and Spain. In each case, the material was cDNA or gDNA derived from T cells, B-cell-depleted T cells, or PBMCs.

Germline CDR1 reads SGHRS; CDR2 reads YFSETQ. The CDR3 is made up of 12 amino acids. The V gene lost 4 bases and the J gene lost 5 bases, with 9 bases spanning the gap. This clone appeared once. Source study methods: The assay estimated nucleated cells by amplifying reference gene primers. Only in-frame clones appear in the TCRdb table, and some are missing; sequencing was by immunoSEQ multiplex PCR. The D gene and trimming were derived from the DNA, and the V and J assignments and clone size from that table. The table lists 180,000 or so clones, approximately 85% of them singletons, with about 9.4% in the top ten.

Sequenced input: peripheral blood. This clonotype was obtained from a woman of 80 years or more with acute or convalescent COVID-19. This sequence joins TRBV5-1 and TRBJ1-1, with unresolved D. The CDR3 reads CASSPGSTEAFF. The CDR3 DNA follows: TGCGCCAGCAGCCCCGGGTCGACTGAAGCTTTCTTT.